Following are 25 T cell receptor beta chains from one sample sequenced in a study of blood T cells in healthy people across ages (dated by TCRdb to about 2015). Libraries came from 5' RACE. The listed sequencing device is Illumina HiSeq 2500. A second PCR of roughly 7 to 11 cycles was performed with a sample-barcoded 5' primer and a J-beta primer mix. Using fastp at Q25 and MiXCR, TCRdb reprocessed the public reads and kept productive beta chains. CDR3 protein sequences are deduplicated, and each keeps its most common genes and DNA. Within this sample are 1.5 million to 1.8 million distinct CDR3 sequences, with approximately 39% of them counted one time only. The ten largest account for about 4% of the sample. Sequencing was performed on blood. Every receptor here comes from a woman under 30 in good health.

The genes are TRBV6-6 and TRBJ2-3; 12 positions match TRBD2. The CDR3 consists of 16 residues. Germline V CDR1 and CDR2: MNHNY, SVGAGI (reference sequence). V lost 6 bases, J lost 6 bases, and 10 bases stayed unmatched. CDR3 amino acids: CASRSQTSGGTDTQYF. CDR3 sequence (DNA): TGTGCCAGCAGGAGCCAGACTAGCGGGGGAACGGATACGCAGTATTTT.

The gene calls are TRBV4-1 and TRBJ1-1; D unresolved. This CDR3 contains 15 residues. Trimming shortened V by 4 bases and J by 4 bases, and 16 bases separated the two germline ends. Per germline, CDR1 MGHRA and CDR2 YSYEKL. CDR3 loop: CASSRRQEVGTEAFF. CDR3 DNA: TGCGCCAGCAGCCGGAGGCAGGAGGTAGGCACTGAAGCTTTCTTT.

DNA of the CDR3: TGTGCCAGCAGCCATTTGACAGGGGTGAACTATGGCTACACCTTC. Encoded protein: CASSHLTGVNYGYTF. The gene calls are TRBV5-8 and TRBJ1-2, with 8 bases that match TRBD1. Unmatched junction bases numbered 7, after V lost 4 bases and J lost 2 bases. Germline assignment: CDR1 SGHTS and CDR2 YDEGEE. This CDR3 contains 15 residues.

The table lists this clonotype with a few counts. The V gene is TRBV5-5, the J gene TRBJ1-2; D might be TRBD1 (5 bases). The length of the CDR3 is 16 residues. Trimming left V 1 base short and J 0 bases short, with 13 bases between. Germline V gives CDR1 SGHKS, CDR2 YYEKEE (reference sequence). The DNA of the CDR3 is TGTGCCAGCAGCTTGATCCGGGGCCAAGCTAACTATGGCTACACCTTC. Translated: CASSLIRGQANYGYTF.

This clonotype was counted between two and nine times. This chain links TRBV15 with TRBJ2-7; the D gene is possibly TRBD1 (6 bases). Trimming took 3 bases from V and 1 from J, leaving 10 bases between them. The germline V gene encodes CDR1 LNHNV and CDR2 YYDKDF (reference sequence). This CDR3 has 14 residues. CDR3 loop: CATSSAGASYEQYF. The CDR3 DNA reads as TGTGCCACCAGCAGCGCAGGGGCTTCCTACGAGCAGTACTTC.

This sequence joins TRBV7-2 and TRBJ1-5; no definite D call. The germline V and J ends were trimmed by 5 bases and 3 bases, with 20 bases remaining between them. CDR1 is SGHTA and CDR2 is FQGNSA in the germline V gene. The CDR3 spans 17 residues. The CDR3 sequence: CASSEGEPLGYNQPQHF. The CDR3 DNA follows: TGTGCCAGCAGCGAAGGCGAGCCTCTGGGTTACAATCAGCCCCAGCATTTT.

CDR3 sequence reads: CASSFGGALTNGYTF. CDR3 in DNA: TGTGCCAGCAGCTTCGGCGGGGCCCTCACTAATGGCTACACCTTC. V gene TRBV7-2 combines with J gene TRBJ1-2, with D tentatively TRBD1 (5 bases). Germline CDR1 is SGHTA and CDR2 is FQGNSA. Trimming cost V 3 bases and J 6 bases, with 17 bases left between them. This CDR3 contains 15 residues.

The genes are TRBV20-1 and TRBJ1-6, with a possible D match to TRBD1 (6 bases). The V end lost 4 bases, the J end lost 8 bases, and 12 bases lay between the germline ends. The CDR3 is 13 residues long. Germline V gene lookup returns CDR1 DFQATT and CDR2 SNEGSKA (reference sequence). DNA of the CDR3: TGCAGTGCTAAATCAGGGGTGGATTCACCCCTCCACTTT. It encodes CSAKSGVDSPLHF.

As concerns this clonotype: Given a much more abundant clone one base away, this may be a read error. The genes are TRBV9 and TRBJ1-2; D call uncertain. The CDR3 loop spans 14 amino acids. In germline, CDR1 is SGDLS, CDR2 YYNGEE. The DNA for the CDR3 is TGTGTCAGCAGCGTAGAAGGGCGAAACTATGGCTACACCTTC. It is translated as CVSSVEGRNYGYTF.

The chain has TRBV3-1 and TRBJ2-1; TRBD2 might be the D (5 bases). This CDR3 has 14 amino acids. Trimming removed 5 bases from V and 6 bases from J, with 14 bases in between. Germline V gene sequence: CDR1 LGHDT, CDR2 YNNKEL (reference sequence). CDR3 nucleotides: TGTGCCAGCAGCAAAAGGGAACTAGGCAATGAGCAGTTCTTC. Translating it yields CASSKRELGNEQFF.

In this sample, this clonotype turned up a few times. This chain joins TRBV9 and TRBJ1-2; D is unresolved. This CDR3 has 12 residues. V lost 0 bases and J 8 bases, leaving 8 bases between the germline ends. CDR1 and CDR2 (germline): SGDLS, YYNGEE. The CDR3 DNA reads TGTGCCAGCAGCGTAGGTCTGGGGGGCTACACCTTC. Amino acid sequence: CASSVGLGGYTF.

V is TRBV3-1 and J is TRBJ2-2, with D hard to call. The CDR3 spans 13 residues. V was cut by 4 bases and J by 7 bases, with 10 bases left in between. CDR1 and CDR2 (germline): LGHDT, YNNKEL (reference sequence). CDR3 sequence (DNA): TGTGCCAGCAGCCCTAATCTAAGCGGGGAGCTGTTTTTT. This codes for CASSPNLSGELFF.

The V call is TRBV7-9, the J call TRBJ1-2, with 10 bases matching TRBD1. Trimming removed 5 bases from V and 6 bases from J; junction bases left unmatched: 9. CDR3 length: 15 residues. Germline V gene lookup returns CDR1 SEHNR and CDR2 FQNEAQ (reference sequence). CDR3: CASSAQDRGRNGYTF. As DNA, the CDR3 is TGTGCCAGCAGCGCGCAAGACAGGGGGCGAAATGGCTACACCTTC.

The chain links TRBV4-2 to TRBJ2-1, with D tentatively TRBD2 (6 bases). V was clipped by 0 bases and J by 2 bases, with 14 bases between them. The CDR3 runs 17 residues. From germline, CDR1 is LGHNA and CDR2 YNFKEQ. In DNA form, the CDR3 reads TGTGCCAGCAGCCAAGAGGGCCCGGGAGCCCCCTACAATGAGCAGTTCTTC. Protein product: CASSQEGPGAPYNEQFF.

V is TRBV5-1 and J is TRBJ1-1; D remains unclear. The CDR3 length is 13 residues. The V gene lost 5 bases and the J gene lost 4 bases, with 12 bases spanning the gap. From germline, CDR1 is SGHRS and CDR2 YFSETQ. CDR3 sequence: CASRSSGSTEAFF. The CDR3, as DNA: TGCGCCAGCAGGAGCAGCGGGAGCACTGAAGCTTTCTTT.

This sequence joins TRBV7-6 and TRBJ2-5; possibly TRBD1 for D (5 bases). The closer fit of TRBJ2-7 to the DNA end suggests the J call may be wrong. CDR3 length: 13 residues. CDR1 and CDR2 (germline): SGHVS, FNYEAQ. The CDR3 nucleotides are TGTGCCAGCAACCAGACAGTACTATACGAGCAGTACTTC. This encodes CASNQTVLYEQYF.

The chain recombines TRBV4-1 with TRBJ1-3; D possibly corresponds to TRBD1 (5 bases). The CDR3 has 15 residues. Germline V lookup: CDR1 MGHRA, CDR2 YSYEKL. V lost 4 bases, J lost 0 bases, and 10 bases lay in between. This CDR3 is CASSRAGISGNTIYF. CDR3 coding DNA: TGCGCCAGCAGCCGAGCAGGGATCTCTGGAAACACCATATATTTT.

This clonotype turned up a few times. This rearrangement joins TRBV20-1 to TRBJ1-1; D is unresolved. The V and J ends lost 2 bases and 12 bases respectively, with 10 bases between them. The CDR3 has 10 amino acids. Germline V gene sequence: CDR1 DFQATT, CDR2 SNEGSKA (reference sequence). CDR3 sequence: CSARKGIPFF. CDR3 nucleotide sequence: TGCAGTGCTAGAAAAGGGATACCTTTCTTT.

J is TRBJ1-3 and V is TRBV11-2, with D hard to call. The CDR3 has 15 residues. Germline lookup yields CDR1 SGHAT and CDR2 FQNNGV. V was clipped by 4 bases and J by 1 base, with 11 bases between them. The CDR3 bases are TGTGCCAGCAGCTCGGCCAACCCGTCTGGAAACACCATATATTTT. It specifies CASSSANPSGNTIYF.

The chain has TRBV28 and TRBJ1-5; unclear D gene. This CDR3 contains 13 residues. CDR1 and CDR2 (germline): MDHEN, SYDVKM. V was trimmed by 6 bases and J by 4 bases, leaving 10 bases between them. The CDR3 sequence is CASREGVNQPQHF. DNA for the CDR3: TGTGCCAGCAGGGAGGGAGTAAATCAGCCCCAGCATTTT.

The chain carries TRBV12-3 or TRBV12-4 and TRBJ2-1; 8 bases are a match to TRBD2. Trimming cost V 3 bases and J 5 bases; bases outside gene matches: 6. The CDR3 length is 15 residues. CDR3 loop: CASSFDGGANNEQFF. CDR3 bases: TGTGCCAGCAGTTTCGACGGGGGGGCCAACAATGAGCAGTTCTTC.

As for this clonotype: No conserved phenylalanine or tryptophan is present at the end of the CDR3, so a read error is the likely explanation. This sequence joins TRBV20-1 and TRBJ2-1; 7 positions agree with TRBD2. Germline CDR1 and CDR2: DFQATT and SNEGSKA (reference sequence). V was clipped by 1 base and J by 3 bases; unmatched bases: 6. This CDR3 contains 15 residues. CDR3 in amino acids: CSARVGGPNYNEQFC. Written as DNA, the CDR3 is TGCAGTGCTAGAGTGGGAGGGCCCAACTACAATGAGCAGTTCTGC.

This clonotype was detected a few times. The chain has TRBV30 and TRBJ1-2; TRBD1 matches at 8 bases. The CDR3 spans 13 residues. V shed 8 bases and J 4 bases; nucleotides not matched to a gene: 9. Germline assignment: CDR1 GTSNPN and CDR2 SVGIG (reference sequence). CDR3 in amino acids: CAGTGTGLYGYTF. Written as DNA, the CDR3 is TGTGCCGGAACCGGGACAGGCCTCTATGGCTACACCTTC.

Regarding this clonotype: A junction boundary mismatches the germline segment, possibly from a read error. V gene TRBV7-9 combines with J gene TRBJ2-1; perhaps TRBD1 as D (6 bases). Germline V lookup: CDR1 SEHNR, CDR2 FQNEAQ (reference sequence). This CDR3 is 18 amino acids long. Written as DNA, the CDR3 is TGTGCCGGCAGCTTAAAGTATATCGGGACATCTCTCTACAATGAGCAGTTCTTC. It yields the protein CAGSLKYIGTSLYNEQFF.

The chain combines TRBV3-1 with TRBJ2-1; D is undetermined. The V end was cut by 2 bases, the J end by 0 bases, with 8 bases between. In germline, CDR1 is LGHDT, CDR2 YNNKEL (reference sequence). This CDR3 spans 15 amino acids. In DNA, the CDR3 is TGTGCCAGCAGCCAACCACGTAGCTCCTACAATGAGCAGTTCTTC. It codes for CASSQPRSSYNEQFF.